This record concerns one TCR beta chain sequence. Which antigen it targets is not known. No base-level quality is on record; no much larger clone is a single base apart. This specimen's time point label, interpreted: newly diagnosed GD, antithyroid drugs for less than 3 months. RNA was extracted from PBMCs in TRIzol for both TCR sequencing and RNA sequencing. The diagnosis of Graves' disease followed American Thyroid Association guidelines. Patients for the study were recruited at an endocrinology department in Xi'an, China. Each patient gave approximately 9 milliliters of peripheral blood, collected in an EDTA anticoagulant tube. Ficoll Paque Plus density gradient separation was used to isolate PBMCs, and no additional T cell sorting was done. An Agilent 2100 Bioanalyzer and agarose gel were used to check RNA quality, and a NanoDrop 2000 was used to measure RNA concentration. The data are from a study of regulatory T cells in long-lasting Graves disease (dated by TCRdb to the early 2020s). In the study overall: In the newly diagnosed Graves' disease group, patients had been taking antithyroid drugs for less than 3 months. A total of roughly 35 samples underwent TCR sequencing, from roughly 13 patients with persistent Graves' disease and 20 or so patients with newly diagnosed Graves' disease. The study was conducted in China and was registered as a clinical trial. Persistent Graves' disease patients were compared with newly diagnosed Graves' disease patients by peripheral blood TCR sequencing and RNA sequencing.

The CDR3 numbers 15 residues from cysteine through phenylalanine. Of all the DNA, just the CDR3 is kept, 45 bases in frame from base 1. V has 7 bases trimmed and J has 1 base trimmed; junction bases matching no gene number 6. CDR1 and CDR2 are drawn from the germline V gene (reference sequence): MNHEY, SMNVEV. Beyond this particular receptor, the publication reports: Persistent patients shared more public clonotypes among themselves (fewer than 3,000) than newly diagnosed patients did (more than 950). TRBV28, TRBJ1-2 and TRBJ2-5 were preferentially used in persistent disease, while TRBV20-1 and TRBJ2-1 were favored in newly diagnosed disease. The study examined only peripheral blood because the primary lesion, thyroid tissue, could not be accessed. As a limitation, the authors acknowledged that the small sample size may reduce accuracy. Only the TCR beta chain was sequenced and analyzed. Lower TCR Shannon entropy and fewer highly expanded clones were observed in persistent Graves' disease patients than in newly diagnosed patients, which suggested clonal expansion.

The library was made by multiplex PCR. Sequenced on an Illumina HiSeq 4000. To build TCR beta libraries, CDR3 regions were amplified by Arm-PCR using iRepertoire HTBI primers. Before sequencing, the PCR products went through gel purification. In the authors' own workflow: Gene usage analysis of CDR3 amino acid clonotypes relied on the roughly 58 TRBV and 13 to 15 TRBJ segments identified across samples. Filtered high-quality paired reads were merged into contigs using COPE and FqMerger. BLAST was used to align contigs to the IMGT TRBV, TRBD and TRBJ reference genes, and CDR3 was defined following IMGT. Any clonotype with a frequency above 0.1% was counted as a highly expanded clone. Shannon entropy was used to measure repertoire diversity, and the Gini coefficient was used to measure V-J evenness. A clonotype found in more than one individual was treated as public. TCRdb cleaned the public reads at Q25 with fastp, built clones with MiXCR and kept in-frame beta chains. Every CDR3 protein is listed once, alongside the most common genes and DNA of its rows. These V and J calls originate from TCRdb's pipeline instead of the authors' own analysis. For this sample the table gives hundreds of thousands of distinct CDR3 sequences, of which roughly 13% were detected only once. The top ten clones comprise roughly 10% of the sample.

A further study also used this sample, focusing on T cells in Graves' hyperthyroidism and ophthalmopathy. Reported in the second study: Stable Graves' hyperthyroidism was defined as no progression to ophthalmopathy during 18 months of follow-up. Hyperthyroidism patients were newly diagnosed, had a disease duration of under 2 months, and were aged 18 to 65 years. Patients with uncontrolled infections, other autoimmune diseases, pregnancy or lactation were excluded. Diagnoses were established on the basis of clinical symptoms, serum thyroxine and TRAb, thyroid ultrasound, and orbital computed tomography. For the first round of RT-PCR on the TCR CDR3, the HTBI primer set was used together with the Qiagen OneStep RT-PCR kit. Most expanded thyroid clonotypes (frequency above 0.001) were also detected in blood, suggesting blood repertoires may reflect thyroid immune responses. A 13 V-J signature model separated ophthalmopathy from stable hyperthyroidism, with nearly 90% sensitivity and 81% to 83% specificity in cross-validation and 80%/75% in testing. In validation, progression to ophthalmopathy was predicted by the model with 65% to 71% sensitivity and roughly 72% specificity, a median of roughly six months before onset. A discovery cohort of 95 to 100 patients, about 40 with Graves' ophthalmopathy and over 55 with stable Graves' hyperthyroidism, was used to find distinguishing TCR V-J signatures. Prospective prediction of ophthalmopathy was tested in an independent validation cohort of fewer than 20 hyperthyroidism patients and roughly 16 patients who later progressed to ophthalmopathy. The 100 discovery patients were randomly split 7:3 into training and test sets. In addition, the study compared T-cell repertoires in thyroid tissue and in blood from roughly 6 Graves' hyperthyroidism patients. Following sampling, methimazole starting at 30 mg daily was given to hyperthyroidism patients, and high-dose intravenous methylprednisolone was given to ophthalmopathy patients. The libraries were constructed in a second round of multiplex PCR and then size-selected and purified. Sequencing of the libraries was done on an Illumina HiSeq2000 using paired-end 100 bp reads. Raw data were processed with SOAPnuke, discarding reads with adapters, uncalled bases, mean Phred below 15, or no exact constant-primer or identifier match. COPE v1.2.5 was used to merge high-quality paired reads, and clonotypes were defined as unique nucleotide sequences. MiTCR v1.1 was used to align the clonotypes against IMGT TRBV, TRBD and TRBJ reference segments. The analysis was restricted to V-J combinations with a frequency above 0.0001, which together covered about 99% of the repertoires. A TCS score was defined as the ratio of F50 (clonal expansion) to E x V (chaos), with BLOSUM62-based TCRdist applied between CDR3 peptides within each V-J. Welch's t-statistics and random forest reduced roughly 500 V-J features to around 14, which were used in a naive Bayes classifier (R e1071). No statistical method was used to set the sample size in advance, and investigators knew the group allocation. According to the paper, TCR Vbeta CDR3 sequencing was carried out on approximately 140 peripheral blood samples, which came from about 45 ophthalmopathy, under 80 hyperthyroidism and about 17 progressor patients.

The rearranged segments are TRBV27 and TRBJ2-7, with 11 bases aligning to TRBD2. The source of this sequence is a man aged 25 to 40 with Graves disease. Donor details come from another sample of the same person, matched by shared clones. The source was peripheral blood mononuclear cells (PBMCs), collected at new diagnosis, from a patient treated with antithyroid drugs. The DNA is TGTGCCAGCAAAACCGGGACTAGCGGTTCCTACGAGCAGTACTTC. Its protein product is CASKTGTSGSYEQYF.